This entry concerns a single TCR beta chain. Its antigen is undetermined. The data originate from a study of cytomegalovirus exposure and HLA in healthy donors. The wider study: For the roughly 370 genotyped donors, more than 80% fell within the Caucasian-associated ancestry cluster.

Nominal health characterized the donors when sampled, though unrecorded immune exposures were likely. Study findings and constraints: Three CMV-associated chains were confirmed in vitro to be specific for CMV antigens. Despite most TCR sequences being rare, some public TCRs occurred in many donors.

CDR3 length: 15 residues. After removal of 1 base from V and 5 bases from J, the junction contained 5 bases not matched to a gene. Looked up from germline, CDR1 is ENHRY and CDR2 is SYGVKD. PCR employed 60 Vbeta and 13 Jbeta primers. The protocol was immunoSEQ multiplex PCR, while the TCRdb copy is restricted to in-frame clones and leaves out a portion. The profile shows almost 65,000 clones, roughly 73% of them singletons. The source material was PBMCs. This sequence originates from a male donor in good health and CMV-seropositive. The chain joins TRBV10-3 to TRBJ2-7, with 10 bases matching TRBD1. CDR3 nucleotide sequence: TGTGCCATCAGTGAGTTTGTGACAGGGGGCGACGAGCAGTACTTC. It codes for CAISEFVTGGDEQYF.